One sample yielded the 9 T cell receptor beta chains listed below, sequenced in a study of spatial heterogeneity in lung cancer. Time point described: blood at routine non-recurrence follow-up after resection. The study sequenced unsorted whole RNA from tumor, nontumor lung or frozen PBMC. TCRdb redid the calling of the 5' RACE reads with MiXCR, one entry per CDR3 protein. The table shows roughly 120,000 distinct CDR3 sequences, with 10% to 15% occurring only once. The specimen comprised PBMCs, sampled at follow-up. These receptors all come from a male donor with early-stage non-small cell lung cancer.

This rearrangement joins TRBV30 to TRBJ2-2; tentatively, D is TRBD1 (6 bases). V lost 4 bases and J 0 bases, leaving 9 bases between the germline ends. CDR1 and CDR2 (germline): GTSNPN, SVGIG (reference sequence). This CDR3 spans 14 amino acids. DNA of the CDR3: TGTGCCTGGACCGGGACAACGAACACCGGGGAGCTGTTTTTT. Translating gives CAWTGTTNTGELFF.

In this sample, this clonotype turned up a few times. The chain joins TRBV10-3 to TRBJ2-2; D is undetermined. Germline V gene lookup returns CDR1 ENHRY and CDR2 SYGVKD. The V end was cut by 4 bases, the J end by 5 bases, with 11 bases between. This CDR3 has 14 amino acids. This CDR3 reads CAISGVGITGELFF. In DNA form, the CDR3 reads TGTGCCATCAGTGGGGTCGGAATAACCGGGGAGCTGTTTTTT.

This clonotype was seen more than once but under ten times. The V call is TRBV5-6, the J call TRBJ1-2; no clear D gene. Deletions cut 0 bases from V and 0 bases from J, with 12 bases between. CDR1 is SGHDT and CDR2 is YYEEEE in the germline V gene. The CDR3 length is 16 residues. The CDR3 reads CASSLVESAANYGYTF. The CDR3 coding sequence is TGTGCCAGCAGCTTGGTTGAGTCAGCAGCTAACTATGGCTACACCTTC.

The V call is TRBV11-3, the J call TRBJ1-1; D gene uncertain. Looked up from germline, CDR1 is SGHNT and CDR2 is YENEEA. Trimming stripped 0 bases from V and 2 bases from J, with 4 bases between. The CDR3 spans 13 residues. The CDR3 nucleotides read TGTGCCAGCAGCTTAGAGGAAAACACTGAAGCTTTCTTT. Protein product: CASSLEENTEAFF.

This clonotype was seen more than once but under ten times. The chain is built from TRBV18 and TRBJ1-2; D is uncertain. V was cut by 0 bases and J by 8 bases, with 10 bases left in between. The CDR3 is 13 amino acids. The germline gives CDR1 KGHSH, CDR2 LQKENI. The CDR3, as DNA: TGTGCCAGCTCACCACCGAGGCAGGCGGGCTACACCTTC. The encoded protein is CASSPPRQAGYTF.

The chain joins TRBV29-1 to TRBJ1-1, with D unclear. Germline loops: CDR1 SQVTM, CDR2 ANQGSEA. This CDR3 comprises 13 residues. V was clipped by 1 base and J by 0 bases, with 6 bases between them. CDR3 sequence reads: CSVEGAMNTEAFF. The CDR3 DNA sequence: TGCAGCGTTGAAGGTGCCATGAACACTGAAGCTTTCTTT.

This clonotype was picked up a small number of times. The J gene is TRBJ2-4, the V gene TRBV24-1, with 7 nucleotides matching TRBD2. Germline values: CDR1 KGHDR, CDR2 SFDVKD. The length of the CDR3 is 10 residues. The J segment lost 15 bases and the V segment lost 8 bases, leaving 6 bases of the junction unmatched. The chain's CDR3 is CATTRGRRYF. Written as DNA, the CDR3 is TGTGCCACCACGCGGGGGAGGAGGTACTTC.

The V call is TRBV20-1, the J call TRBJ1-6; tentative D call: TRBD1 (5 bases). Germline V gene data show CDR1 as DFQATT and CDR2 as SNEGSKA (reference sequence). V gave up 6 bases and J gave up 3 bases, with 6 bases separating them. The CDR3 runs 12 residues. The CDR3 is CSARDYNSPLHF. The CDR3 region has the DNA TGCAGTGCCAGGGACTATAATTCACCCCTCCACTTT.

J is TRBJ1-1 and V is TRBV6-2 or TRBV6-3, with no clear D. The CDR3 is 13 amino acids. V was clipped by 7 bases and J by 1 base, with 10 bases between them. CDR1 MNHEY and CDR2 SVGEGT come from the germline V gene. The CDR3 nucleotides are TGTGCCAGCAATCCAGTCCCGAACACTGAAGCTTTCTTT. It translates to CASNPVPNTEAFF.